This T cell receptor beta chain is drawn from a study of identical twins. The germline V gene has CDR1 DFQATT and CDR2 SNEGSKA (reference sequence). The CDR3 extends over 14 amino acids. V was shortened by 4 bases and J by 0 bases, with 13 bases between the two germline ends. One entry per CDR3 protein results from TCRdb running MiXCR on the 5' RACE reads. The table shows roughly 480,000 distinct CDR3 sequences, with 20% to 25% occurring only once. These sequences were also reported in another study, on T cells expressing NK-cell markers.

Sequencing input: CD4+ T cells sorted from blood. The receptor comes from a young woman in good health. This chain links TRBV20-1 with TRBJ2-7; perhaps TRBD1 as D (5 bases). The CDR3 is CSATGAQSSYEQYF. The CDR3 DNA reads TGCAGTGCTACTGGGGCCCAGAGCTCCTACGAGCAGTACTTC.